The 21 T cell receptor beta chains presented below share a single source sample, sequenced in a study of blood T cell repertoires in COVID-19. Clones were read by immunoSEQ multiplex PCR, and TCRdb kept only the in-frame ones, dropping some. This table holds roughly 520,000 clones, approximately 88% found once. The sequenced material came from PBMCs or T cells enriched from blood (not recorded which). The receptor source for this set is a woman aged 40 to 50 who had recovered from COVID-19.

In this sample, this clone turned up once. At one of its ends the junction is not consistent with the germline gene, which may arise from a read error. V gene TRBV5-6 combines with J gene TRBJ1-4; 8 bases are shared with TRBD1. CDR1 is SGHDT, CDR2 YYEEEE, per germline. There are 14 residues in the CDR3. Here the CDR3 DNA reads TGTGTCAGCAGCTTCCGGACAGGGATCGGAAAACTGTTTTTT. Its protein product is CVSSFRTGIGKLFF.

The rearrangement joins TRBV11-2 to TRBJ2-1, with TRBD1 matching over 9 bases. CDR3 length: 18 amino acids. Per germline, CDR1 SGHAT and CDR2 FQNNGV. The V segment lost 1 base and the J segment 0 bases; nucleotides outside the gene matches: 7. The CDR3 reads CASSLARDRESSYNEQFF. The CDR3 nucleotides read TGTGCCAGCAGCTTAGCCCGGGACAGGGAGAGCTCCTACAATGAGCAGTTCTTC.

This sequence joins TRBV5-4 and TRBJ2-4, with a possible D match to TRBD2 (6 bases). The ends were cut back, 0 bases at V and 8 bases at J, with 15 bases in the middle. The CDR3 has 15 amino acids. Germline CDR1 and CDR2: SGHNT and YYREEE (reference sequence). The DNA of the CDR3 is TGTGCCAGCAGCTTGGTGGCGGGAAAGGGGTACATTCAGTACTTC. This translates into CASSLVAGKGYIQYF.

J is TRBJ2-5 and V is TRBV19; D might be TRBD1 (6 bases). Germline lookup yields CDR1 LNHDA and CDR2 SQIVND (reference sequence). The CDR3 runs to 14 residues. V shed 7 bases and J shed 4 bases, with 16 bases lying between them. Written as DNA, the CDR3 is TGTGCCAGTAAAGAGCAGGGGTTGGTAGAGACCCAGTACTTC. Protein sequence: CASKEQGLVETQYF.

There are a few counts of this clone. The chain couples TRBV5-4 to TRBJ2-7; tentative D call: TRBD2 (5 bases). This CDR3 region has 15 residues. V dropped 2 bases and J dropped 0 bases, with 12 bases sitting between them. Germline loops: CDR1 SGHNT, CDR2 YYREEE (reference sequence). This chain's CDR3 is CASSFDYSSSYEQYF. The CDR3 DNA follows: TGTGCCAGCAGCTTTGACTACTCTAGCTCCTACGAGCAGTACTTC.

The chain combines TRBV2 with TRBJ1-2; no reliable D call. This CDR3 contains 13 residues. The V gene's germline CDR1 is SNHLY and CDR2 FYNNEI. V lost 8 bases to trimming and J lost 7 bases, with 17 bases between them. The CDR3 reads CASVQPESGGYTF. CDR3 coding DNA: TGTGCCAGCGTCCAACCCGAATCGGGTGGCTACACCTTC.

This clone was picked up one time. The chain employs TRBV5-1 and TRBJ1-2; 11 bases map to TRBD1. J was trimmed by 6 bases and V by 4 bases; bases with no gene match: 5. CDR3 length: 14 amino acids. The germline V gene has CDR1 SGHRS and CDR2 YFSETQ. Written as DNA, the CDR3 is TGCGCCAGCAGCCGGGACAGGGGGGAAAATGGCTACACCTTC. Residues: CASSRDRGENGYTF.

The chain couples TRBV24-1 to TRBJ2-7, with unresolved D. The CDR3 is 13 amino acids. The V gene's germline CDR1 is KGHDR and CDR2 SFDVKD. V was cut by 5 bases and J by 5 bases, with 12 bases left in between. CDR3 sequence reads: CATSAPVTDEQYF. The CDR3 DNA reads as TGTGCCACCAGTGCCCCCGTTACTGACGAGCAGTACTTC.

The V gene is TRBV2, the J gene TRBJ2-1; TRBD2 aligns across 10 bases. Germline assignment: CDR1 SNHLY and CDR2 FYNNEI. This CDR3 contains 20 residues. The J segment lost 2 bases and the V segment lost 8 bases, leaving 21 bases of the junction unmatched. This CDR3 reads CASQVTELAGTSQPYNEQFF. CDR3 nucleotides: TGTGCCAGCCAAGTAACAGAACTAGCGGGGACCTCCCAACCCTACAATGAGCAGTTCTTC.

V usage is TRBV6-5 and J usage is TRBJ2-5; D is undetermined. The CDR3 extends over 11 amino acids. CDR1 is MNHEY and CDR2 is SVGAGI in the germline V gene. V lost 5 bases and J 3 bases, leaving 4 bases between the germline ends. The CDR3 is CASSREETQYF. CDR3 nucleotide sequence: TGTGCCAGCAGTAGAGAAGAGACCCAGTACTTC.

V usage is TRBV28 and J usage is TRBJ1-2; TRBD1 is a possible D gene (5 bases). V gave up 3 bases and J gave up 5 bases, with 10 bases separating them. The CDR3 consists of 13 residues. Germline CDR1 reads MDHEN; CDR2 reads SYDVKM. The CDR3 loop is CASSLGLQYGYTF. In nucleotides, the CDR3 is TGTGCCAGCAGTTTGGGGCTGCAGTATGGCTACACCTTC.

The chain has TRBV25-1 and TRBJ1-6; no clear D gene. The CDR3 runs 16 residues. V lost 1 base and J 1 base, leaving 8 bases between the germline ends. Germline V gene data show CDR1 as MGHDK and CDR2 as SYGVNS. DNA of the CDR3: TGTGCCAGCAGTGAATTCCGTATTTCCTATAATTCACCCCTCCACTTT. This encodes CASSEFRISYNSPLHF. Full variable domain (rest looked up from reference TRBV25-1 and TRBJ1-6): EADIYQTPRYLVIGTGKKITLECSQTMGHDKMYWYQQDPGMELHLIHYSYGVNSTEKGDLSSESTVSRIRTEHFPLTLESARPSHTSQYLCASSEFRISYNSPLHFGNGTRLTVT.

V and J are TRBV18 and TRBJ1-2; D not certain. Germline CDR1 and CDR2: KGHSH and LQKENI. The V end lost 3 bases, the J end lost 0 bases, and 20 bases lay between the germline ends. The CDR3 extends over 18 amino acids. The CDR3: CASSPPVPSLTSNYGYTF. CDR3 DNA sequence: TGTGCCAGCTCACCCCCGGTCCCATCACTCACGTCTAACTATGGCTACACCTTC. The full variable domain, completed using reference TRBV18 and TRBJ1-2, is NAGVMQNPRHLVRRRGQEARLRCSPMKGHSHVYWYRQLPEEGLKFMVYLQKENIIDESGMPKERFSAEFPKEGPSILRIQQVVRGDSAAYFCASSPPVPSLTSNYGYTFGSGTRLTVV.

The genes are TRBV6-1 and TRBJ2-2; no clear D gene. The CDR3 runs 15 residues. Germline V gene lookup returns CDR1 MNHNS and CDR2 SASEGT. Trimming took off 0 bases at V and 6 bases at J, with 11 bases between the two ends. The CDR3 nucleotides read TGTGCCAGCAGTGAAGCGCCCCTTCTAGCCGGGGAGCTGTTTTTT. Translation: CASSEAPLLAGELFF.

The V and J genes are TRBV6-5 and TRBJ1-3; perhaps TRBD1 as D (5 bases). Trimming cost V 8 bases and J 2 bases, with 10 bases left between them. The CDR3 has 13 amino acids. The germline V gene encodes CDR1 MNHEY and CDR2 SVGAGI. CDR3 protein: CASRDRTGNTIYF. The CDR3 region has the DNA TGTGCCAGCCGAGACAGAACTGGAAACACCATATATTTT.

The chain carries TRBV11-2 and TRBJ1-2; no clear D. V was clipped by 0 bases and J by 4 bases, with 9 bases between them. CDR1 and CDR2 from the germline V gene are SGHAT and FQNNGV. The CDR3 totals 14 residues. CDR3 sequence (DNA): TGTGCCAGCAGCTTAGAGGCAGGTCTCTATGGCTACACCTTC. It codes for CASSLEAGLYGYTF.

Here the CDR3 DNA reads TGTGCCACCACTCGCGTGCAGGGCCCAGATACGCAGTATTTT. Amino acid sequence: CATTRVQGPDTQYF. This chain connects TRBV24-1 to TRBJ2-3, with a possible D match to TRBD1 (5 bases). V lost 8 bases, J lost 4 bases, and 15 bases lay in between. The CDR3 has 14 amino acids. Germline lookup yields CDR1 KGHDR and CDR2 SFDVKD.

The chain links TRBV9 to TRBJ2-2, with 12 bases lining up with TRBD1. The J segment lost 8 bases and the V segment lost 2 bases, leaving 1 base of the junction unmatched. CDR1 is SGDLS, CDR2 YYNGEE, per germline. There are 14 residues in the CDR3. The chain's CDR3 is CASSVGQGAGELFF. The CDR3 coding sequence is TGTGCCAGCAGCGTGGGACAGGGGGCTGGGGAGCTGTTTTTT.

The V and J genes are TRBV3-1 (or the pseudogene TRBV3-2) and TRBJ1-4, with D maybe TRBD1 (5 bases). Trimming removed 5 bases from V and 7 bases from J, with 14 bases in between. The germline V gene has CDR1 LGHDT and CDR2 YNNKEL (reference sequence). The CDR3 is made up of 14 amino acids. The chain's CDR3 is CASSFAGLGEKLFF. The CDR3 nucleotides read TGTGCCAGCAGCTTTGCAGGGTTAGGTGAAAAACTGTTTTTT.

The J gene is TRBJ2-7, the V gene TRBV28, with 8 bases identical to TRBD1. The CDR3 is 13 residues long. The germline gives CDR1 MDHEN, CDR2 SYDVKM. The V gene end was trimmed by 7 bases and the J gene end by 3 bases; junction bases not matched to a gene: 5. The CDR3 region has the DNA TGTGCCAGCAAGGGACAGGTCCTCTACGAGCAGTACTTC. Residues: CASKGQVLYEQYF.

This clone was recorded a few times. V gene TRBV11-3 combines with J gene TRBJ1-6, with D tentatively TRBD1 (5 bases). Per germline, CDR1 SGHNT and CDR2 YENEEA. Trimming cost V 0 bases and J 8 bases, with 14 bases left between them. This CDR3 has 16 residues. CDR3 nucleotides: TGTGCCAGCAGCTTAGACCGACGCAGGGTGGATTCACCCCTCCACTTT. Its translation is CASSLDRRRVDSPLHF.